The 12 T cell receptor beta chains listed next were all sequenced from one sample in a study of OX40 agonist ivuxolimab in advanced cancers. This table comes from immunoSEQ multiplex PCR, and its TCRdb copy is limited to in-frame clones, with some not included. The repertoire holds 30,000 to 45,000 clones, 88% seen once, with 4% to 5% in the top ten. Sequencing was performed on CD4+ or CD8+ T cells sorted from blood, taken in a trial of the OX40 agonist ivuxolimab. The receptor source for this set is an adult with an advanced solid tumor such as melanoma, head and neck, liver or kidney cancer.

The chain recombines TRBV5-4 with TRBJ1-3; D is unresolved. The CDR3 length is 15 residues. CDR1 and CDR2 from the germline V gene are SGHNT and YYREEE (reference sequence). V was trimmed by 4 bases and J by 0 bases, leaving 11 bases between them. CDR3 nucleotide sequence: TGTGCCAGCAGCGTCTCCAGCCTCTCTGGAAACACCATATATTTT. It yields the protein CASSVSSLSGNTIYF.

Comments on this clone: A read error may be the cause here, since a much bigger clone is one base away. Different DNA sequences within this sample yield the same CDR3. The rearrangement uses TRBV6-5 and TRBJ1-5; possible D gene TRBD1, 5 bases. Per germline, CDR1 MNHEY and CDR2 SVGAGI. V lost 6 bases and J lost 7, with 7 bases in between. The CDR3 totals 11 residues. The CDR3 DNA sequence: TGTGCCAGCAGCCAGGGACAGCCCCAGCATTTT. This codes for CASSQGQPQHF.

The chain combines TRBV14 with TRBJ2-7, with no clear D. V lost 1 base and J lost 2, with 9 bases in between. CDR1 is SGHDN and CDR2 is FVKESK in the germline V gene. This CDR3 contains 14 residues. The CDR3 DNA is TGTGCCAGCAGCCAAGCTATCGAGACCTACGAGCAGTACTTC. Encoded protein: CASSQAIETYEQYF.

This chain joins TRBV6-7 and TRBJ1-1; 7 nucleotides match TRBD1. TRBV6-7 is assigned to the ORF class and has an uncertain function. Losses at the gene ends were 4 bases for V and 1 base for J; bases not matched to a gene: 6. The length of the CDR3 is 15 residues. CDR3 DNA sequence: TGTGCCAGCAGTTCCTCGACAGGGACGAACACTGAAGCTTTCTTT. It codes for CASSSSTGTNTEAFF.

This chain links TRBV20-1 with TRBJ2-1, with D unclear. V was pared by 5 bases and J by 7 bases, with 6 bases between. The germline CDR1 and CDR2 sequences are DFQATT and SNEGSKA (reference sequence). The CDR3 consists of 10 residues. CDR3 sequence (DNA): TGCAGTGCTGTCCTTAATGAGCAGTTCTTC. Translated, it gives CSAVLNEQFF.

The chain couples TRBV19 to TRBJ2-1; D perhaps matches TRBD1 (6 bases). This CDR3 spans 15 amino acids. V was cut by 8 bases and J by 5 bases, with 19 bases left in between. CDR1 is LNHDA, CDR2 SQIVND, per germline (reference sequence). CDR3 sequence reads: CASGDTGLWDNEQFF. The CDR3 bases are TGTGCCAGTGGGGATACAGGGCTGTGGGACAATGAGCAGTTCTTC.

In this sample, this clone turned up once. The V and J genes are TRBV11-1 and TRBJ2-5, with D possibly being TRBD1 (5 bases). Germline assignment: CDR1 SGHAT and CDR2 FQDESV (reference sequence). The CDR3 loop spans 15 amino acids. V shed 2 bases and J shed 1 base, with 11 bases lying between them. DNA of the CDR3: TGTGCCAGCAGCTTAAACAGGATCGGCCAAGAGACCCAGTACTTC. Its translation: CASSLNRIGQETQYF.

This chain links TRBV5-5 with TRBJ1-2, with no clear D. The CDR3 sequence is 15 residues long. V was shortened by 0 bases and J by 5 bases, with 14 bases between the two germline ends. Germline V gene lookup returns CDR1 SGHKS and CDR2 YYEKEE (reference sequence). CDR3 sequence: CASSLVVGGVYGYTF. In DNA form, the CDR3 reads TGTGCCAGCAGCTTGGTGGTCGGTGGGGTTTATGGCTACACCTTC.

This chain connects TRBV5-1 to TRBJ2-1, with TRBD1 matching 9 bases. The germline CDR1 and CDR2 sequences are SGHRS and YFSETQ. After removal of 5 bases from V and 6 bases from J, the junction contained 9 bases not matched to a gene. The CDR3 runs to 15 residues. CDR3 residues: CASRRTGTGTNEQFF. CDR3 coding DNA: TGCGCCAGCAGACGTACCGGGACAGGGACCAATGAGCAGTTCTTC.

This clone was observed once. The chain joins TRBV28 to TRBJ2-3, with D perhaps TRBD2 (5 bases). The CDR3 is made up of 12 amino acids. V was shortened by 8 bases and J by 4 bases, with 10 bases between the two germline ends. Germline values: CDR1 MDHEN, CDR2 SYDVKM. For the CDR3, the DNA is TGTGCCAGCGTAAGCGGCGCAGATACGCAGTATTTT. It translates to CASVSGADTQYF.

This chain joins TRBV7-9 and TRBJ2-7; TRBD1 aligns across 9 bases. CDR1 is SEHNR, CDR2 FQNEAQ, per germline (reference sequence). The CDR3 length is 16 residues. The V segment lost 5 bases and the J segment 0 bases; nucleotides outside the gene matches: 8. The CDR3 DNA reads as TGTGCCAGCAGCAACCGGGACAGGGCCCCCTCCTACGAGCAGTACTTC. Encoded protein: CASSNRDRAPSYEQYF.

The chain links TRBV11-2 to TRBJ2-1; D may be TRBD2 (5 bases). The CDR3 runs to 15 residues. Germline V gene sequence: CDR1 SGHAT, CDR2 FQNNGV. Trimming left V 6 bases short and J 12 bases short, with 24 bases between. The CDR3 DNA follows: TGTGCCAGCAGGTTTCCCGGGATTATGGACCCCGGGCAGTTCTTC. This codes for CASRFPGIMDPGQFF.